The sequence of this TCR beta chain was determined in a study of blood T cell repertoires in COVID-19. Assay used: immunoSEQ multiplex PCR; TCRdb lists only in-frame clones, some missing. The top ten clones hold about 1% of a sample with 190,000 or so clones, 87% of them seen once. The sequencing sample was made of peripheral blood. The clonotype was recovered from a young woman who had recovered from COVID-19.

CDR3 in amino acids: CASRTSARDCHEQFF. Here the CDR3 DNA reads TGTGCCAGTAGAACTAGCGCCAGGGACTGCCATGAGCAGTTCTTC. The chain has TRBV19 and TRBJ2-1; 7 bases align to TRBD2. V dropped 6 bases and J dropped 8; count of bases not matched to a gene: 13. This CDR3 contains 15 residues. Germline assignment: CDR1 LNHDA and CDR2 SQIVND (reference sequence). Filled out from reference TRBV19 and TRBJ2-1, the complete variable domain reads DGGITQSPKYLFRKEGQNVTLSCEQNLNHDAMYWYRQDPGQGLRLIYYSQIVNDFQKGDIAEGYSVSREKKESFPLTVTSAQKNPTAFYLCASRTSARDCHEQFFGPGTRLTVL.